A single sample is the source of the 7 T cell receptor beta chains below, sequenced in a study of blood T cell repertoires in COVID-19. Sequencing was performed with immunoSEQ multiplex PCR; in TCRdb, only in-frame clones are kept and a portion is missing. Here the sample spans 400,000 to 500,000 clones, 70% to 90% being singletons. The sample consisted of PBMCs or T cells enriched from blood (not recorded which). The receptors stem from a woman younger than 30 who had been exposed to COVID-19.

V usage is TRBV4-2 and J usage is TRBJ2-3, with 7 bases lining up with TRBD2. J gave up 5 bases and V 0 bases, and 14 bases lay outside the gene matches. Per the germline V gene, CDR1 is LGHNA and CDR2 is YNFKEQ. This CDR3 contains 18 residues. The CDR3 protein is CASSQEGRRGRALDTQYF. CDR3 in DNA: TGTGCCAGCAGCCAAGAGGGTCGGAGAGGGAGGGCGTTAGATACGCAGTATTTT.

The J gene is TRBJ2-1, the V gene TRBV4-2, with 13 bases aligning to TRBD2. After removal of 0 bases from V and 7 bases from J, the junction contained 6 bases not matched to a gene. CDR1 is LGHNA, CDR2 YNFKEQ, per germline. The CDR3 is made up of 17 amino acids. CDR3 residues: CASSQDVGLAGVNEQFF. The DNA for the CDR3 is TGTGCCAGCAGCCAAGATGTCGGACTAGCGGGGGTGAATGAGCAGTTCTTC.

The chain is built from TRBV30 and TRBJ1-2; weak D call: TRBD1 (6 bases). Germline V gene data show CDR1 as GTSNPN and CDR2 as SVGIG (reference sequence). V was cut by 3 bases and J by 1 base, with 9 bases left in between. The CDR3 covers 13 residues. CDR3 protein: CAWRGGLNYGYTF. CDR3 sequence (DNA): TGTGCCTGGAGAGGGGGTCTTAACTATGGCTACACCTTC.

This chain joins TRBV11-2 and TRBJ1-4, with a tentative D call TRBD1 (6 bases). The CDR3 sequence is 14 residues long. CDR1 and CDR2 (germline): SGHAT, FQNNGV. V was trimmed by 5 bases and J by 5 bases, leaving 12 bases between them. CDR3 residues: CASSDDRRNEKLFF. CDR3 nucleotide sequence: TGTGCCAGCAGCGACGACAGGAGAAATGAAAAACTGTTTTTT.

This chain's CDR3 is CASSQGRADEKLFF. The CDR3 bases are TGTGCCAGCAGCCAGGGGAGGGCCGACGAAAAACTGTTTTTT. The chain links TRBV28 to TRBJ1-4, with D perhaps matching TRBD1 (6 bases). Between the trimmed V and J ends, which lost 6 bases and 8 bases, there was a span of 16 bases. This CDR3 region has 14 residues. CDR1 and CDR2 (germline): MDHEN, SYDVKM.

The CDR3: CASSSREGSYEQYF. The DNA for the CDR3 is TGTGCCAGCAGCTCCCGGGAAGGTTCATACGAGCAGTACTTC. The chain has TRBV7-2 and TRBJ2-7, with D tentatively TRBD2 (5 bases). V dropped 4 bases and J dropped 4 bases, with 14 bases sitting between them. CDR3 length: 14 amino acids. Per the germline V gene, CDR1 is SGHTA and CDR2 is FQGNSA.

Note on this clone: This sample includes further DNA sequences coding for the same CDR3. V gene TRBV4-2 combines with J gene TRBJ2-7, with 7 positions matching TRBD1. The ends lost 0 bases at V and 2 bases at J; junction bases unmatched: 4. The CDR3 consists of 15 residues. Germline values: CDR1 LGHNA, CDR2 YNFKEQ. CDR3 in DNA: TGTGCCAGCAGCCAAGATGAAGGGGGCCCCTACGAGCAGTACTTC. Translating it yields CASSQDEGGPYEQYF.